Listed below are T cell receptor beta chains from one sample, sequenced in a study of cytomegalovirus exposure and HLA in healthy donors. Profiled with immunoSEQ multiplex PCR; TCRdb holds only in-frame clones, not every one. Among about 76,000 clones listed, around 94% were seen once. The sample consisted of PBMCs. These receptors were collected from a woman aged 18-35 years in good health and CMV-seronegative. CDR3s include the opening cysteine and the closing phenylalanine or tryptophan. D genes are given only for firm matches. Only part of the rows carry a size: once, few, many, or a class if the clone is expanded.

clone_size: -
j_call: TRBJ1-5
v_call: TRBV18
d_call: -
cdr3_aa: CASSPPQPEHSNQPQHF
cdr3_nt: TGTGCCAGCTCACCACCTCAACCGGAGCATAGCAATCAGCCCCAGCATTTT

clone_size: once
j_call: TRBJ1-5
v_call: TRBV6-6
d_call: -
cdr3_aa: CASSYSMTEGNQPQHF
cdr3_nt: TGTGCCAGCAGTTACTCGATGACTGAGGGCAATCAGCCCCAGCATTTT

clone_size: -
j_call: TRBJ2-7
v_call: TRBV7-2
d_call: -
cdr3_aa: CASSTTSIYEQYF
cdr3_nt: TGTGCCAGCAGTACCACTAGTATCTACGAGCAGTACTTC

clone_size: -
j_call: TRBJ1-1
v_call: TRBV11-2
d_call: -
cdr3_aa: CASSFGLEAFF
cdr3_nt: TGTGCCAGCAGCTTCGGGTTGGAAGCTTTCTTT

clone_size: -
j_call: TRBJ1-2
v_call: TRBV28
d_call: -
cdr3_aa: CASSGQNGYTF
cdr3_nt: TGTGCCAGCAGTGGCCAGAATGGCTACACCTTC

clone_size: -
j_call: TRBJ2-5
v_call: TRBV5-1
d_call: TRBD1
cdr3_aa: CASSTSGTGLETQYF
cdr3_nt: TGCGCCAGCAGCACCTCCGGGACAGGTCTAGAGACCCAGTACTTC

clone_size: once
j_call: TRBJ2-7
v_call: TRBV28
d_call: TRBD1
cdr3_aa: CASSLQDRTGPVNF
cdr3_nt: TGTGCCAGCAGTTTACAGGACCGGACAGGGCCAGTTAACTTC

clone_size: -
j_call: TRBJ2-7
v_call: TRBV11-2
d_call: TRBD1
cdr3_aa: CASSLDWRTGTYEQYF
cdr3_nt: TGTGCCAGCAGCTTAGATTGGAGGACAGGAACCTACGAGCAGTACTTC

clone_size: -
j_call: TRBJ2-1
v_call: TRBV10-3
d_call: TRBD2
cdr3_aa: CATKALGGDSYNEQFF
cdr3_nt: TGTGCCACCAAAGCCCTCGGGGGGGACTCCTACAATGAGCAGTTCTTC

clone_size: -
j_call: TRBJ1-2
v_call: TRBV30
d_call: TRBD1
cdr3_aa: CAWSPTGGNGYTF
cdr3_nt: TGTGCCTGGAGTCCGACAGGGGGTAATGGCTACACCTTC

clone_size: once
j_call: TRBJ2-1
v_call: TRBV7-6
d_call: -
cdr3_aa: CASSQNILRGEDNEQFF
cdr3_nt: TGTGCCAGCAGCCAAAACATCCTCCGCGGGGAAGACAATGAGCAGTTCTTC

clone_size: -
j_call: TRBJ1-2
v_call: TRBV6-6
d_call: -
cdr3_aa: CASSYRGGTGGYTF
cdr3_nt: TGTGCCAGCAGTTACAGGGGGGGGACTGGTGGCTACACCTTC

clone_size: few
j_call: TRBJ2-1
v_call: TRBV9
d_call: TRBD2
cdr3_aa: CASSVSGGPYNEQFF
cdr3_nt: TGTGCCAGCAGCGTTAGCGGGGGGCCCTACAATGAGCAGTTCTTC

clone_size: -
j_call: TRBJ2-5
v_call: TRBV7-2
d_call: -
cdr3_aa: CASSFKPPQGETQYF
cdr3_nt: TGTGCCAGCAGCTTTAAGCCTCCCCAGGGGGAGACCCAGTACTTC

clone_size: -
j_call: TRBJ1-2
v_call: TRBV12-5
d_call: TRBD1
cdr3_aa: CASGLGPGQGHGYTF
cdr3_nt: TGTGCTAGTGGTTTGGGCCCTGGACAGGGACATGGCTACACCTTC

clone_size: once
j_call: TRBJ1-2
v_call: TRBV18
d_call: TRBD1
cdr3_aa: CASSPGTGNVYGYTF
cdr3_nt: TGTGCCAGCTCACCCGGGACAGGGAACGTCTATGGCTACACCTTC

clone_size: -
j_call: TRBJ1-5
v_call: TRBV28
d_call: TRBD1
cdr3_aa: CASSRTRDRNQPQHF
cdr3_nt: TGTGCCAGCAGCCGGACCCGGGACAGAAATCAGCCCCAGCATTTT

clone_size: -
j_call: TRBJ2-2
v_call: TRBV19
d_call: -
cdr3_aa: CASSPQKIQGYTGELFF
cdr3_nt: TGTGCCAGTAGCCCGCAGAAGATACAGGGTTACACCGGGGAGCTGTTTTTT

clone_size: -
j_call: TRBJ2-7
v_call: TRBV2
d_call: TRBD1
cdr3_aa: CASRSPPGQGNYEQYF
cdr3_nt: TGTGCCAGCCGAAGCCCCCCGGGACAGGGCAACTACGAGCAGTACTTC

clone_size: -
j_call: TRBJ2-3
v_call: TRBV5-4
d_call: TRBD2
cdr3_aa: CASSFYRGGATDTQYF
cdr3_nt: TGTGCCAGCAGCTTCTACCGGGGGGGCGCCACAGATACGCAGTATTTT

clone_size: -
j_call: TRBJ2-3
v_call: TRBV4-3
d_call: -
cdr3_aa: CASSQGLMGAVTQYF
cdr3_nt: TGCGCCAGCAGCCAAGGCCTGATGGGGGCCGTTACGCAGTATTTT

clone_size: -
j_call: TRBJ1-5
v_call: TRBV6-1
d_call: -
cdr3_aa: CASSELPGGYSNQPQHF
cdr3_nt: TGTGCCAGCAGTGAATTACCCGGGGGGTATAGCAATCAGCCCCAGCATTTT

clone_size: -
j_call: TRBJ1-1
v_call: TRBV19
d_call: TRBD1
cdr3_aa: CASPPRTGGGVGTEAFF
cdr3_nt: TGTGCCAGCCCTCCACGGACAGGGGGCGGTGTGGGAACTGAAGCTTTCTTT

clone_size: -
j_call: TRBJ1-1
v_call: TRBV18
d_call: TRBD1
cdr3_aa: CASSPATGVSTEAFF
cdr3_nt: TGTGCCAGCTCACCGGCAACAGGGGTGAGCACTGAAGCTTTCTTT

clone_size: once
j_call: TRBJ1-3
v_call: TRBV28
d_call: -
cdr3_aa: CASRSWEGNTIYF
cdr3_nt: TGTGCCAGCAGGTCGTGGGAGGGAAACACCATATATTTT

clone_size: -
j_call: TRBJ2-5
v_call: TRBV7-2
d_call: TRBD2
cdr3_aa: CASSLAGLAGGGVETQYF
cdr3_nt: TGTGCCAGCAGCTTAGCCGGACTAGCGGGGGGGGGAGTAGAGACCCAGTACTTC

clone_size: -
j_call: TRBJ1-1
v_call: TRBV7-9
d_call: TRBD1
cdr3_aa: CAGTVGPEAFF
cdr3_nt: TGTGCAGGGACAGTCGGGCCTGAAGCTTTCTTT

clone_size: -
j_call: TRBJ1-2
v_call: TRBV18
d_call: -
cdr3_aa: CASSSQGDYGYTF
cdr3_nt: TGTGCCAGCTCATCGCAGGGTGACTATGGCTACACCTTC

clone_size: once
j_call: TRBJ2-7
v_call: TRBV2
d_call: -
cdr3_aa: CASSVTGPYEQYF
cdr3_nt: TGTGCCAGCAGTGTCACAGGACCCTACGAGCAGTACTTC

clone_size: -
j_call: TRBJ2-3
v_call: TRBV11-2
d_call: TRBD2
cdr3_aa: CASSLGGLASDTQYF
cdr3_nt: TGTGCCAGCAGCTTAGGGGGACTAGCGTCAGATACGCAGTATTTT

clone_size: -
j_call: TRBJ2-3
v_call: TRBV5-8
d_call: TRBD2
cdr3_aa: CASSFWLRGGPGTDTQYF
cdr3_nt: TGTGCCAGCAGCTTTTGGTTGCGGGGGGGCCCGGGCACAGATACGCAGTATTTT

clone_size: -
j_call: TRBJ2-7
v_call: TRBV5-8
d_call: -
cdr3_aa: CASSSQARSEQYF
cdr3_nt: TGTGCCAGCAGCAGTCAAGCACGAAGCGAGCAGTACTTC

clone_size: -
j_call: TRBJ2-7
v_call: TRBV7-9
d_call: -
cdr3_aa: CASNRAGQGEYEQYF
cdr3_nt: TGTGCCAGCAACCGCGCGGGGCAGGGAGAGTACGAGCAGTACTTC

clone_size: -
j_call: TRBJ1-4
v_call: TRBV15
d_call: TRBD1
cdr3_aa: CATSRTRQGASEKLFF
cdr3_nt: TGTGCCACCAGCAGGACCAGACAGGGGGCTTCCGAAAAACTGTTTTTT

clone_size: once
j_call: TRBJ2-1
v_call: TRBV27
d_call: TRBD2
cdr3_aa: CASSLSRGGGANEQFF
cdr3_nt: TGTGCCAGCAGTTTATCGCGTGGGGGGGGTGCGAATGAGCAGTTCTTC

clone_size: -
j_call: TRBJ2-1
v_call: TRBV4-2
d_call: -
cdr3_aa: CASSLRGRANEQFF
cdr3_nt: TGTGCCAGCAGCCTCCGCGGGCGGGCCAATGAGCAGTTCTTC

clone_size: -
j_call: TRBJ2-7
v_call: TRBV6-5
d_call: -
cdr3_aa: CASSYATSYEQYF
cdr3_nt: TGTGCCAGCAGTTATGCGACTTCCTACGAGCAGTACTTC

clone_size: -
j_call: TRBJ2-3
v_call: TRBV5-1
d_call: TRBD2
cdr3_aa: CASSLVAGGSTDTQYF
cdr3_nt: TGCGCCAGCAGCTTGGTTGCGGGGGGGAGCACAGATACGCAGTATTTT

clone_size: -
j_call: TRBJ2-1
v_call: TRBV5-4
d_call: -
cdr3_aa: CASSLSGEAYNEQFF
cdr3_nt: TGTGCCAGCAGCTTGAGCGGTGAAGCCTACAATGAGCAGTTCTTC

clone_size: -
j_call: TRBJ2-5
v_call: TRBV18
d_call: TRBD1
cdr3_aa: CASSPDRGETQYF
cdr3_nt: TGTGCCAGCTCACCGGACAGGGGCGAGACCCAGTACTTC

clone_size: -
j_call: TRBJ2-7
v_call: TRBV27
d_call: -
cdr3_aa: CASSLSGSEQYF
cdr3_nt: TGTGCCAGCAGTTTATCAGGGAGCGAGCAGTACTTC

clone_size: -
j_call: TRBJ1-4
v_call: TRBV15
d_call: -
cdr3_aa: CATSRVPSQKLFF
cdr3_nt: TGTGCCACCAGCAGAGTACCTAGTCAAAAACTGTTTTTT